These T cell receptor beta chains were read from a single sample in a study of blood T cell repertoires in COVID-19. Method: immunoSEQ multiplex PCR; TCRdb's copy keeps in-frame clones and lacks some. Counted here are 150,000 to 200,000 clones, 70% to 85% occurring once; the ten biggest clones make up more than 8%. The specimen was peripheral blood. The receptors come from an elderly woman with acute or convalescent COVID-19. CDR3s include the opening cysteine and the closing phenylalanine or tryptophan. D genes are given only for firm matches. Some rows mark clone size as missing; the rest say once, few, many or name a class of expanded clone.

d_gene | j_gene | v_gene | abundance | CDR3nt | CDR3aa
. | TRBJ1-4 | TRBV5-1 | . | TGCGCCAGCAGCTTGTCCCTCCAAGCAGGAAATGAAAAACTGTTTTTT | CASSLSLQAGNEKLFF
. | TRBJ2-7 | TRBV18 | . | TGTGCCAGCTCACCACCCGGACAGTACTACGAGCAGTACTTC | CASSPPGQYYEQYF
TRBD1 | TRBJ1-4 | TRBV18 | . | TGTGCCAGCTCAGCCCGACAGGGGGCTAATGAAAAACTGTTTTTT | CASSARQGANEKLFF
TRBD1 | TRBJ2-1 | TRBV19 | . | TGTGCCAGTAGTTACAGGACAGGGTCGTCAAGACTTGAGCAGTTCTTC | CASSYRTGSSRLEQFF
TRBD1 | TRBJ1-2 | TRBV5-6 | . | TGTGCCAGCAGCTTGGACAGGGGGCGACCTCACTCCGGCTACACCTTC | CASSLDRGRPHSGYTF
. | TRBJ1-2 | TRBV19 | . | TGTGCCAGTAGTATAGTTGAGGGATCGGATGTCTATGGCTACACCTTC | CASSIVEGSDVYGYTF
. | TRBJ1-4 | TRBV5-1 | . | TGCGCCAGCAGCTCGATAGTAGGGGGGGTTTATGAAAAACTGTTTTTT | CASSSIVGGVYEKLFF
. | TRBJ2-1 | TRBV7-9 | . | TGTGCCAGCAGCTTAGGGTCGTGGAGTGAGCAGTTCTTC | CASSLGSWSEQFF
TRBD1 | TRBJ2-7 | TRBV6-5 | . | TGTGCCAGCAGCGCCCAGGGGGCGGTGGGGGACGAGCAGTACTTC | CASSAQGAVGDEQYF
. | TRBJ2-2 | TRBV5-1 | few | TGCGCCAGCAGCTTGGCGGCCTCGGGCACCGGGGAGCTGTTTTTT | CASSLAASGTGELFF
TRBD1 | TRBJ1-2 | TRBV19 | once | TGTGCCAGTAGTTCGACAGGGGACCTCTATGGCTACACCTTC | CASSSTGDLYGYTF
TRBD1 | TRBJ1-2 | TRBV6-5 | . | TGTGCCAGCAGCCAGACAGGGTATGGCTACACCTTC | CASSQTGYGYTF
. | TRBJ1-4 | TRBV10-3 | . | TGTGCCATCAGTGAGTCGATTGGAGGTGGGGAAAAACTGTTTTTT | CAISESIGGGEKLFF
TRBD2 | TRBJ2-2 | TRBV5-1 | . | TGCGCCAGCAGCCTTCTAGCGGACACCGGGGAGCTGTTTTTT | CASSLLADTGELFF
. | TRBJ1-2 | TRBV27 | few | TGTGCCAGCAGGGTAACGGGGAGAGGGGGCTACACCTTC | CASRVTGRGGYTF
. | TRBJ1-2 | TRBV7-9 | . | TGTGCCAGCAGTCCAGAACAGCCGAACTATGGCTACACCTTC | CASSPEQPNYGYTF
. | TRBJ2-2 | TRBV10-3 | . | TGTGCCATCAACAAACAGGGCGCGAACACCGGGGAGCTGTTTTTT | CAINKQGANTGELFF
. | TRBJ2-7 | TRBV30 | few | TGTGCCTGGAGGGACCTAGGGGCATCCTACGAGCAGTACTTC | CAWRDLGASYEQYF
. | TRBJ1-1 | TRBV29-1 | . | TGCAGCGCAGAGGGACAGAACACTGAAGCTTTCTTT | CSAEGQNTEAFF
TRBD2 | TRBJ2-2 | TRBV29-1 | . | TGCAGCGTTCGGGTCGGGAGCGGGGGACCCGGGGAGCTGTTTTTT | CSVRVGSGGPGELFF
TRBD1 | TRBJ1-1 | TRBV2 | . | TGTGCCAGCAGTGGTATGGGGACAGGGGGCTCTGAAGCTTTCTTT | CASSGMGTGGSEAFF
. | TRBJ2-5 | TRBV7-8 | . | TGTGCCAGCAGCTTCGGACTCCAAGAGACCCAGTACTTC | CASSFGLQETQYF
TRBD1 | TRBJ1-2 | TRBV9 | . | TGTGCCAGCAGCGTAGTACAGGGGGCAGGTGGCTACACCTTC | CASSVVQGAGGYTF
. | TRBJ1-2 | TRBV10-3 | . | TGTGCCGCCACCCCGAGGGCAACTGGAGATGGCTACACCTTC | CAATPRATGDGYTF
TRBD2 | TRBJ2-7 | TRBV7-7 | few | TGTGCCAGCAGCTTAGGTCGGGGGGGGCTGGACGAGCAGTACTTC | CASSLGRGGLDEQYF
TRBD1 | TRBJ1-4 | TRBV5-4 | . | TGTGCCAGCAGCTCGGGACAGAGAAGTGAAAAACTGTTTTTT | CASSSGQRSEKLFF
. | TRBJ1-6 | TRBV12-3/TRBV12-4 | . | TGTGCCAGCAGTTTTAGCTATAATTCACCCCTCCACTTT | CASSFSYNSPLHF
. | TRBJ1-6 | TRBV14 | . | TGTGCCAGCAGCCACCCCGGGCCGCGTGGGGGGTATAATTCACCCCTCCACTTT | CASSHPGPRGGYNSPLHF
TRBD2 | TRBJ2-5 | TRBV11-3 | . | TGTGCCAGCAGCTTACGGCTAGCGGGGGGCTGTCGAGAGACCCAGTACTTC | CASSLRLAGGCRETQYF
. | TRBJ2-3 | TRBV7-2 | . | TGTGCCAGCAGCTTCCCGGGACTGGGGACCAGCACAGATACGCAGTATTTT | CASSFPGLGTSTDTQYF
TRBD1 | TRBJ1-1 | TRBV4-2 | . | TGTGCCAGCAGCCAAATACCCGGCAGGGGGTTCACTGAAGCTTTCTTT | CASSQIPGRGFTEAFF
. | TRBJ2-7 | TRBV19 | . | TGTGCCAGTAGTATCATAGGGCGAGGAGGGGGCCTCGAGCAGTACTTC | CASSIIGRGGGLEQYF
TRBD1 | TRBJ2-2 | TRBV11-3 | . | TGTGCCAGCAGGGGGACAGGGAGAACCGGGGAGCTGTTTTTT | CASRGTGRTGELFF
TRBD1 | TRBJ1-6 | TRBV11-1 | . | TGTGCCAGCAGCCCCCGGGACAGGGGGCTAAATTCACCCCTCCACTTT | CASSPRDRGLNSPLHF
TRBD2 | TRBJ2-1 | TRBV19 | . | TGTGCCAGTAGGTCCGGGGGGTATGAGCAGTTCTTC | CASRSGGYEQFF
TRBD2 | TRBJ2-7 | TRBV30 | . | TGTGCCTGGAGTGATACCAGCGGGAGGCCCTCCTACGAGCAGTACTTC | CAWSDTSGRPSYEQYF
. | TRBJ1-6 | TRBV19 | few | TGTGCCAGTAGTATAGAAGCCCAAGGGGATTCACCCCTCCACTTT | CASSIEAQGDSPLHF
TRBD2 | TRBJ2-3 | TRBV7-3 | . | TGTGCCAGCAGCTTATCTGCGGGAGGTTCCACAGATACGCAGTATTTT | CASSLSAGGSTDTQYF
. | TRBJ2-3 | TRBV14 | . | TGTGCCAGCAGCCAAGGGCAGGGCTCAGATACGCAGTATTTT | CASSQGQGSDTQYF
TRBD2 | TRBJ2-3 | TRBV5-5 | . | TGTGCCAGCAGCCGACAGAACGCGGGGGTGGATACGCAGTATTTT | CASSRQNAGVDTQYF
TRBD2 | TRBJ2-7 | TRBV9 | . | TGTGCCAGCAGCAAGGGAGGGGTCTCCTACGAGCAGTACTTC | CASSKGGVSYEQYF
. | TRBJ1-5 | TRBV10-3 | . | TGTGCCATCAAGGCGGGGGTTGATCAGCCCCAGCATTTT | CAIKAGVDQPQHF
TRBD2 | TRBJ2-7 | TRBV6-1 | . | TGTGCCAGCAGTGTCCCGACTAGCGGGAGGGGAATGTACGAGCAGTACTTC | CASSVPTSGRGMYEQYF
. | TRBJ1-2 | TRBV19 | . | TGTGCCAGTAGTATCGGTGAATTGTTGTTGAGTCCCGGCTACACCTTC | CASSIGELLLSPGYTF
TRBD1 | TRBJ1-6 | TRBV30 | . | TGTGCCTGGGACAGGGCTAGTTCACCCCTCCACTTT | CAWDRASSPLHF
. | TRBJ1-4 | TRBV5-6 | . | TGTGCCAGCAGCTTGGCCGGAGTGGGTGAAAAACTGTTTTTT | CASSLAGVGEKLFF
TRBD2 | TRBJ2-7 | TRBV9 | . | TGTGCCAGCAGCCCCTACTCGACTAGCGGGAGATCTCTCCCTTACGAGCAGTACTTC | CASSPYSTSGRSLPYEQYF
TRBD1 | TRBJ2-1 | TRBV19 | . | TGTGCCAGTAGTATCGGGACAGGGCGCTACAATGAGCAGTTCTTC | CASSIGTGRYNEQFF
TRBD2 | TRBJ2-3 | TRBV7-2 | . | TGTGCCAGCAGCTTAAGGCGGGGGGGCCGAGCAGATACGCAGTATTTT | CASSLRRGGRADTQYF
TRBD2 | TRBJ2-1 | TRBV9 | once | TGTGCCAGCAGCGTAACTAGCGGGAGGGCTAGTGAGCAGTTCTTC | CASSVTSGRASEQFF
. | TRBJ2-5 | TRBV10-2 | . | TGCGCCAGCGGGTGGACAGCACAAGAGACCCAGTACTTC | CASGWTAQETQYF
TRBD1 | TRBJ1-4 | TRBV5-1 | . | TGCGCCAGCAGCTCGGGGCAGGGGGCGAAAAATGAAAAACTGTTTTTT | CASSSGQGAKNEKLFF